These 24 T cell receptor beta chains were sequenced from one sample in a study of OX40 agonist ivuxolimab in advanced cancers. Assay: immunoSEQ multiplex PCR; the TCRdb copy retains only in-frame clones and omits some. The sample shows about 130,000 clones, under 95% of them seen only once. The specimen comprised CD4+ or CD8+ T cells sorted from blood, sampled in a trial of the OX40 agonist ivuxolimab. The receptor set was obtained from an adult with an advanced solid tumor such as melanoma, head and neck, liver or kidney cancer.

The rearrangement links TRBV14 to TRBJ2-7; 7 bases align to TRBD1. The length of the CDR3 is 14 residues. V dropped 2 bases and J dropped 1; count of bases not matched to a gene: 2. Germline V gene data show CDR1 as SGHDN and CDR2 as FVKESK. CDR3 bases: TGTGCCAGCAGCCAACCGGGACAGTCCTACGAGCAGTACTTC. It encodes CASSQPGQSYEQYF.

This CDR3 reads CASSPRKDRWGEKLFF. The CDR3 DNA follows: TGTGCCAGCAGTCCAAGGAAGGACAGGTGGGGAGAAAAACTGTTTTTT. The rearrangement joins TRBV27 to TRBJ1-4; 7 positions agree with TRBD1. Germline CDR1 reads MNHEY; CDR2 reads SMNVEV (reference sequence). This CDR3 comprises 16 residues. The V gene end was trimmed by 5 bases and the J gene end by 8 bases; junction bases not matched to a gene: 14.

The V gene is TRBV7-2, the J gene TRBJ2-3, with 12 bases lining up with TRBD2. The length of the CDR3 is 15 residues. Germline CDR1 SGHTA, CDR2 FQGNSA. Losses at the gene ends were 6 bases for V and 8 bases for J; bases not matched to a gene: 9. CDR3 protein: CASRVRLAGGSTQYF. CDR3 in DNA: TGTGCCAGCAGGGTGAGGCTAGCGGGAGGGTCTACGCAGTATTTT.

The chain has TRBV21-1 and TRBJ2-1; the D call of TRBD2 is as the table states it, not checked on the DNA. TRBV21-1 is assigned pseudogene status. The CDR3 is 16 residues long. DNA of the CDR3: TGTGCCAGCAGCAAAGCAGGGACTGGATCCTACAATGAGCAGTTCTTC. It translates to CASSKAGTGSYNEQFF.

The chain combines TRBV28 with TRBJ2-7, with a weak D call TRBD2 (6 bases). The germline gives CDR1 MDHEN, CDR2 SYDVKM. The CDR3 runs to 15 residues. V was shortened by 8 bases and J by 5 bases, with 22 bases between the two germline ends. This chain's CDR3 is CASPSGPQRADEQYF. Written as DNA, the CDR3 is TGTGCCAGCCCTTCGGGTCCGCAGCGGGCGGACGAGCAGTACTTC.

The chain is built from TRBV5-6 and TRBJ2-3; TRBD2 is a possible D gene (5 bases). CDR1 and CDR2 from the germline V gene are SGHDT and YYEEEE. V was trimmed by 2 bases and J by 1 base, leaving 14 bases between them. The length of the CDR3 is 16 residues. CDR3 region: CASSFSAGGRTDTQYF. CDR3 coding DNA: TGTGCCAGCAGCTTTAGTGCGGGCGGTCGCACAGATACGCAGTATTTT.

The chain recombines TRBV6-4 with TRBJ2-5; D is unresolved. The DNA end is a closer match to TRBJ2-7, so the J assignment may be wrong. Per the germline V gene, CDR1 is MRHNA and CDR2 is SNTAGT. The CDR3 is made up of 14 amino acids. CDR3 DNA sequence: TGTGCCAGCAGTGAAGCTTGGCCCTCCTACGAGCAGTACTTC. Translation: CASSEAWPSYEQYF.

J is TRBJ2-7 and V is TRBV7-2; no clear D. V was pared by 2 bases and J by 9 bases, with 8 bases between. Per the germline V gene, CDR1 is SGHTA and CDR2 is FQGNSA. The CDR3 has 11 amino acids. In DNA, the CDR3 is TGTGCCAGCAGCTTAAGAGGCGGGCAGTACTTC. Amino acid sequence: CASSLRGGQYF.

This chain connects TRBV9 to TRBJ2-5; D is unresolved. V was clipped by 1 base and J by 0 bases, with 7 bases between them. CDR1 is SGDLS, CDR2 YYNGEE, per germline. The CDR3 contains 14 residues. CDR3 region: CASSVKGYQETQYF. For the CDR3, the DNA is TGTGCCAGCAGCGTAAAAGGGTACCAAGAGACCCAGTACTTC. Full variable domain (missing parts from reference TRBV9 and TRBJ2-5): DSGVTQTPKHLITATGQRVTLRCSPRSGDLSVYWYQQSLDQGLQFLIQYYNGEERAKGNILERFSAQQFPDLHSELNLSSLELGDSALYFCASSVKGYQETQYFGPGTRLLVL.

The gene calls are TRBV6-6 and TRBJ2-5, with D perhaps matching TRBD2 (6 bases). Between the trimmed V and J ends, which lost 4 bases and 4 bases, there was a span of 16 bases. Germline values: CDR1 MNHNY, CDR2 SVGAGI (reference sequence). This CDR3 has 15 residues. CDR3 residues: CASSLGTPEGETQYF. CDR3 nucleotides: TGTGCCAGCAGTTTAGGGACCCCGGAGGGAGAGACCCAGTACTTC.

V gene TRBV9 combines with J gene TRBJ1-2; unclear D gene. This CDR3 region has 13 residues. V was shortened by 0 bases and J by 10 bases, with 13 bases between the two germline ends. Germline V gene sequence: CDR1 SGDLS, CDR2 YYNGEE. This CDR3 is CASSVAVGRPYTF. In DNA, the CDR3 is TGTGCCAGCAGCGTAGCTGTAGGACGTCCCTACACCTTC.

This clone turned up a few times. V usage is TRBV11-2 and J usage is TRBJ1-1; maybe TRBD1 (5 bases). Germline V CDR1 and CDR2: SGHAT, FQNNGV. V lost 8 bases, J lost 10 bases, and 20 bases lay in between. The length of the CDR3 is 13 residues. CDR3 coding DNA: TGTGCCAGCCGGATGACAGCACCCGAGAGAGCTTTCTTT. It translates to CASRMTAPERAFF.

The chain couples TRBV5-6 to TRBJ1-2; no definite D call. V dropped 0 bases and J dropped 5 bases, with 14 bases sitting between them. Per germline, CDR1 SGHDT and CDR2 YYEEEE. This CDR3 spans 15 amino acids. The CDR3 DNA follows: TGTGCCAGCAGCTTGGAGTCAGGCTTAAAGTATGGCTACACCTTC. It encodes CASSLESGLKYGYTF.

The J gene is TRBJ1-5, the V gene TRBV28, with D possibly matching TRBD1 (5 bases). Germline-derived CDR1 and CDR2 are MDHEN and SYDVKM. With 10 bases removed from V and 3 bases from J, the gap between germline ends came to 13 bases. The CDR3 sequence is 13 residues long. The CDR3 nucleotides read TGTGCCACCATCGGGACCCTCAATCAGCCCCAGCATTTT. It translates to CATIGTLNQPQHF. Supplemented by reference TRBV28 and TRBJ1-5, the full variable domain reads DVKVTQSSRYLVKRTGEKVFLECVQDMDHENMFWYRQDPGLGLRLIYFSYDVKMKEKGDIPEGYSVSREKKERFSLILESASTNQTSMYLCATIGTLNQPQHFGDGTRLSIL.

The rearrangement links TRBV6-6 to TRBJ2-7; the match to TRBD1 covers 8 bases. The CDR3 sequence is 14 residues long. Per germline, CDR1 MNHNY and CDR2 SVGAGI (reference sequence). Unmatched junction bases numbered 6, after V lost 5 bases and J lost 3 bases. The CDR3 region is CASSTRTGIYEQYF. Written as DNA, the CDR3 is TGTGCCAGCAGTACACGGACAGGGATCTACGAGCAGTACTTC.

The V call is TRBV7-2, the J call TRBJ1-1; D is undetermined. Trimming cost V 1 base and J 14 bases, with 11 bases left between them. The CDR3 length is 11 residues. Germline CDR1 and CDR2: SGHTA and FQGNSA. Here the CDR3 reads CASSLGQTRFF. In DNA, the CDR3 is TGTGCCAGCAGCTTAGGCCAGACGAGGTTCTTT.

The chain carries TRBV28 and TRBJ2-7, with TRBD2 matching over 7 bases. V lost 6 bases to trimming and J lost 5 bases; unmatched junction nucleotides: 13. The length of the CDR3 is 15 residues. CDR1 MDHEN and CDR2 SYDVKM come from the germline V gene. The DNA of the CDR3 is TGTGCCAGCAGGGGGGGACGGCGGGAGTGGGACGAGCAGTACTTC. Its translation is CASRGGRREWDEQYF.

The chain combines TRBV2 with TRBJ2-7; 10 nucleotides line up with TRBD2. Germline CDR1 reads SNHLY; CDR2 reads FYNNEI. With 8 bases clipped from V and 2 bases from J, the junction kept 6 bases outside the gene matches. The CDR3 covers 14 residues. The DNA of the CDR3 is TGTGCCAGCGGATTAGCGGGAGGTCCCTACGAGCAGTACTTC. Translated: CASGLAGGPYEQYF.

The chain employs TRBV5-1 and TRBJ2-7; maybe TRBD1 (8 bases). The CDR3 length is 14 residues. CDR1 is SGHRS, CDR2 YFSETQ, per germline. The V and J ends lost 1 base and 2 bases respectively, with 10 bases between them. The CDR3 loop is CASSLTGGAYEQYF. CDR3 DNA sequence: TGCGCCAGCAGCTTGACAGGGGGGGCCTACGAGCAGTACTTC.

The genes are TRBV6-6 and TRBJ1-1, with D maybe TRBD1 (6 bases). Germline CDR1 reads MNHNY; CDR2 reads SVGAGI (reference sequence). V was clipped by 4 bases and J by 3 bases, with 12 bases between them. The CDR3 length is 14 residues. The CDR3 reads CASSSQGFYTEAFF. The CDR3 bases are TGTGCCAGCAGTTCACAGGGCTTCTACACTGAAGCTTTCTTT.

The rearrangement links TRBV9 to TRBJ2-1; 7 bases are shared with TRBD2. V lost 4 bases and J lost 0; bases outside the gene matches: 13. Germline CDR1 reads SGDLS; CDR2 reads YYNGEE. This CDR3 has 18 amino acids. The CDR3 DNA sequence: TGTGCCAGCAGCCAAAAGGGGCTAGCGGAAAACTCCTACAATGAGCAGTTCTTC. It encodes CASSQKGLAENSYNEQFF.

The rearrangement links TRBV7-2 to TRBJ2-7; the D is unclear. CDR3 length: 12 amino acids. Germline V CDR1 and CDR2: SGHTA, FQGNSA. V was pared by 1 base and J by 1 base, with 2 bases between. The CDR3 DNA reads TGTGCCAGCAGCTTAGAGTCCTACGAGCAGTACTTC. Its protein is CASSLESYEQYF.

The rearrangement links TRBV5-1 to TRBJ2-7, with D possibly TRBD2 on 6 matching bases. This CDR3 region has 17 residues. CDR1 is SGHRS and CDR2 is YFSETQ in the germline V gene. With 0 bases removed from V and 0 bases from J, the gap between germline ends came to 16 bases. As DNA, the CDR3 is TGCGCCAGCAGCTTGGCCTCAGGAGCGGGCCTCTCCTACGAGCAGTACTTC. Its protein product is CASSLASGAGLSYEQYF.

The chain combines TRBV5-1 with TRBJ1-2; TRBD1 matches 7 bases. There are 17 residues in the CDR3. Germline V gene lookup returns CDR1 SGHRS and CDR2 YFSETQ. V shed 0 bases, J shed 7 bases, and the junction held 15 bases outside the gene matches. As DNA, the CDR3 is TGCGCCAGCAGCTTGGAGGCTTGGATAGACAGGGAAGTTGGCTACACCTTC. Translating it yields CASSLEAWIDREVGYTF.